What follows is one TCR beta chain and its context. Its antigen has not been determined. Base quality data are lacking; no much larger clone is found one base away. CDR1 is given as MNHEY and CDR2 as SVGAGI, both from the germline V gene. Its CDR3 holds 14 amino acids, cysteine through phenylalanine. Only the CDR3 portion is preserved as DNA: 42 bases, with reading frame beginning at the first base. V is clipped by 5 bases and J by 2 bases, and the sequence between their germline boundaries is 10 bases long. The sample is drawn from a study of Ad26.COV2.S vaccination and SARS-CoV-2 variants (dated by TCRdb to the early 2020s). For context, the study as a whole: Vaccine-arm donors were drawn from COV1001, a multicentre, randomized, double-blind, placebo-controlled phase I-IIa trial of Ad26.COV2.S in healthy adults. Sequencing of the TCRbeta repertoire served to evaluate the specificity and breadth of SARS-CoV-2-reactive T cell receptors following Ad26.COV2.S vaccination. Ad26.COV2.S was administered intramuscularly at 5 x 10^10 or 1 x 10^11 viral particles, either as a single shot or as two shots given 56 days apart. Blinding of investigators to trial group allocation was maintained during experiments and outcome assessment. The TCR-sequenced set comprised around 30 samples: approximately 19 Ad26.COV2.S vaccine recipients, 5 placebo recipients and 8 SARS-CoV-2 convalescent individuals. Participants in the trial were split at random into five groups of five each, receiving low-dose or high-dose Ad26.COV2.S once or twice, or else placebo on both occasions. Points the paper makes about the study in general: Substantial breadth of spike-specific CD8+ and CD4+ T cell responses was reported after vaccination. Comparing responses between vaccine doses or regimens was not something the study was powered to do. The authors noted that the TCR breadth and depth analyses may have underestimated total T cell responses. Comparable non-spike TCR breadth was observed between vaccine and placebo recipients, consistent with only spike being contained in the vaccine. Ad26.COV2.S recipients had higher spike-specific TCR breadth than placebo recipients (P = 0.0014).

The immunoSEQ Assay was used to sequence TCRbeta CDR3 regions. After extraction, genomic DNA underwent amplification by bias-controlled multiplex PCR, followed by high-throughput sequencing. As for how the authors treated the data: To quantify the absolute abundance of every unique TCRbeta CDR3 region, sequences were collapsed and filtered. Usable DNA was measured by amplifying reference genes present in all nucleated cells, and TCRbeta template counts were normalized to that usable DNA to estimate T cell fraction. Repertoire TCRs were annotated as SARS-CoV-2-specific when V gene, CDR3 amino acid sequence and J gene were exactly matched to a known reactive TCR set. The reference SARS-CoV-2 TCR set came from MIRA and was filtered for enrichment in COVID-19-positive ImmuneCODE repertoires, removing public or cross-reactive TCRs. Drawing on the MIRA antigens, annotated TCRs were analysed further at the level of specific ORF or position within ORF. Breadth was defined as the number of annotated unique rearrangements divided by the total number of unique productive rearrangements, and depth was defined as the summed frequency of the annotated unique rearrangements. Two-sided Wilcoxon rank-sum tests were applied when comparing TCR breadth between groups. TCRdb holds this immuneACCESS table with in-frame rearrangements only. Some clones are missing; in checked studies, unresolved V genes explain under half, and the rest has no known cause. Clone size and the V and J calls come from that table; the DNA yielded D and trimming. The sample records under 550,000 clones, 88% of which are singletons. In total, the top ten clones hold approximately 4% of the sample.

The sample's treatment or condition label is to be understood as: some 20 received Ad26.COV2.S at low or high dose, single or two shots; five or six received placebo; per-sample allocation not given. Repertoires of vaccine and placebo recipients were sequenced from samples taken on day 63 after the first injection. Between 29 July and 7 August 2020, Cohort 1b enrolled some 25 adults aged 18-55 years at one site in Boston, USA. As a vaccine, Ad26.COV2.S was a replication-incompetent adenovirus type 26 vector that expressed a prefusion-stabilized SARS-CoV-2 spike protein derived from the original Wuhan strain.

Rearrangement joined TRBV6-5 to TRBJ1-3, with the identity of the D gene unclear. The sequencing here drew on peripheral blood, taken in a trial of Ad26.COV2.S vaccine versus placebo. This sequence was found in a person between 18 and 59 years old who received the Ad26.COV2.S COVID-19 vaccine or a placebo. The DNA reads as follows: TGTGCCAGCAGTCGTAAAGTGGCTGGAAACACCATATATTTT. Translated, this gives CASSRKVAGNTIYF.